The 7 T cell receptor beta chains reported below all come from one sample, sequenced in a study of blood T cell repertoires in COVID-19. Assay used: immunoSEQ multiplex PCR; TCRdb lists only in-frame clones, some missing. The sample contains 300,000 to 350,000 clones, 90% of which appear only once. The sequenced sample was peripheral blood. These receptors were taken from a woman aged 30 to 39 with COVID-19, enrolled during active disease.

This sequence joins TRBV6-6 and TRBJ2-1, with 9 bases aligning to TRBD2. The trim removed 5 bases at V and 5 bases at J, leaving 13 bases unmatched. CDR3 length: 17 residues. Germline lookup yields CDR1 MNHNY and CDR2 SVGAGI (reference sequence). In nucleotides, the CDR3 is TGTGCCAGCAGTCAACTAATGAGAGCGGGAGGAGACAATGAGCAGTTCTTC. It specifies CASSQLMRAGGDNEQFF.

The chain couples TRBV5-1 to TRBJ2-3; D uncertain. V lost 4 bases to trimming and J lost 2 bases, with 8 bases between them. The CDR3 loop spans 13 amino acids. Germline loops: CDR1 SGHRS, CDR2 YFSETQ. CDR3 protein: CASSTDTTDTQYF. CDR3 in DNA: TGCGCCAGCAGCACCGACACCACAGATACGCAGTATTTT. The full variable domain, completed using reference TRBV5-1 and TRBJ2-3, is KAGVTQTPRYLIKTRGQQVTLSCSPISGHRSVSWYQQTPGQGLQFLFEYFSETQRNKGNFPGRFSGRQFSNSRSEMNVSTLELGDSALYLCASSTDTTDTQYFGPGTRLTVL.

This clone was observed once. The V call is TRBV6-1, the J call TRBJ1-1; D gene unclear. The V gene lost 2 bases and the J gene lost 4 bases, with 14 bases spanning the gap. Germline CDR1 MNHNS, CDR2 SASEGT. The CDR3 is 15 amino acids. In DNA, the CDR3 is TGTGCCAGCAGTGAAAGGTCCTCCGCAGGCACTGAAGCTTTCTTT. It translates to CASSERSSAGTEAFF.

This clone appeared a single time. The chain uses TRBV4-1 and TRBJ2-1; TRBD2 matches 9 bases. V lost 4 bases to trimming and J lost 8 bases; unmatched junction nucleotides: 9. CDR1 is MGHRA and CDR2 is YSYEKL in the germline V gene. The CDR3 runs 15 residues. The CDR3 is CASSRTSGLEYEQFF. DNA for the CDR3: TGCGCCAGCAGCCGAACTAGCGGGCTCGAATATGAGCAGTTCTTC.

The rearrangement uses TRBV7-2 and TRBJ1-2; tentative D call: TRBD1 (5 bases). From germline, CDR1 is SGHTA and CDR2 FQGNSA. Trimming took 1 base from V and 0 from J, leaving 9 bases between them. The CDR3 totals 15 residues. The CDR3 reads CASSLGDSTNYGYTF. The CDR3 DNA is TGTGCCAGCAGCTTAGGCGACAGTACTAACTATGGCTACACCTTC.

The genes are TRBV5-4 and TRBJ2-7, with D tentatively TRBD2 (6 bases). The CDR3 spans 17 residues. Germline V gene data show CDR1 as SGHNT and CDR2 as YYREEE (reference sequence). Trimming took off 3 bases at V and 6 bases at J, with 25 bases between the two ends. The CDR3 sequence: CASSWDSGALLSGEQYF. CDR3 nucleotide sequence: TGTGCCAGCAGCTGGGATTCGGGAGCCCTCCTCTCGGGCGAGCAGTACTTC.

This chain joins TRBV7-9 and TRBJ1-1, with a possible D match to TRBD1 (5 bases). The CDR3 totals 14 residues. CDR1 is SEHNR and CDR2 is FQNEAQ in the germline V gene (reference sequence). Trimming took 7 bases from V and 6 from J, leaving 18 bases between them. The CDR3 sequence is CASIHPGRGAEAFF. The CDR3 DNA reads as TGTGCCAGCATCCATCCGGGTAGGGGCGCTGAAGCTTTCTTT.